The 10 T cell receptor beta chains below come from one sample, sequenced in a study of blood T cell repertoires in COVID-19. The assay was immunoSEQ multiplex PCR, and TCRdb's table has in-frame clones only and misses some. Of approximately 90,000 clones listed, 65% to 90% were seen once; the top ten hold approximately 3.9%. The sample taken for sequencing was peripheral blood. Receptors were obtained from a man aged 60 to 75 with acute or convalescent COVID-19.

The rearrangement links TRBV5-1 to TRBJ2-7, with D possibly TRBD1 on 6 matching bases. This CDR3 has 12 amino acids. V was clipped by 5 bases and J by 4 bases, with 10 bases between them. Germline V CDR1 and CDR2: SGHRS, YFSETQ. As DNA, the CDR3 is TGCGCCAGCAGTCCAGGGGCGTACGAGCAGTACTTC. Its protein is CASSPGAYEQYF.

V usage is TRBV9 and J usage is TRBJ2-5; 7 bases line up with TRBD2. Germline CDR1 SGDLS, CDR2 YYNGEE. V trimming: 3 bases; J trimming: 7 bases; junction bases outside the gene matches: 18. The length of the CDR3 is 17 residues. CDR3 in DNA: TGTGCCAGCAGCGGCGACCCTCTGGTGGCGGGAGATGGGACCCAGTACTTC. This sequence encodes CASSGDPLVAGDGTQYF.

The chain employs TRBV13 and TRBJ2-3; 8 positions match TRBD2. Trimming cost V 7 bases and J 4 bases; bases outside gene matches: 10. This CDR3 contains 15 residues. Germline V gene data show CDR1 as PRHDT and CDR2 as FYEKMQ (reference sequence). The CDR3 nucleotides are TGTGCCAGCACCCTATCCGGGACTAGAGCAGATACGCAGTATTTT. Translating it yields CASTLSGTRADTQYF.

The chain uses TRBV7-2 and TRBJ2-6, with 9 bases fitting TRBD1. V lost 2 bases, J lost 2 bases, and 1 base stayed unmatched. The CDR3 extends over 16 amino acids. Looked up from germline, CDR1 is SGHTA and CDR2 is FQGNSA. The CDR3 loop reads CASSLTGGAGANVLTF. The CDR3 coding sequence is TGTGCCAGCAGCTTAACAGGGGGCGCTGGGGCCAACGTCCTGACTTTC. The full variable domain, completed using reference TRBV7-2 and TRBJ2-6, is GAGVSQSPSNKVTEKGKDVELRCDPISGHTALYWYRQSLGQGLEFLIYFQGNSAPDKSGLPSDRFSAERTGGSVSTLTIQRTQQEDSAVYLCASSLTGGAGANVLTFGAGSRLTVL.

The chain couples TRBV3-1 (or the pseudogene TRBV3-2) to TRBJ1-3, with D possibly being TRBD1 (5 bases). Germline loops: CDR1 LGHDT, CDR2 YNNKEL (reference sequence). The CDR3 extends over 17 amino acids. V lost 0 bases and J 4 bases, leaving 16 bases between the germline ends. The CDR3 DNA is TGTGCCAGCAGCCAAGATCCCGCCCCGGGGGTCGGAAACACCATATATTTT. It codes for CASSQDPAPGVGNTIYF.

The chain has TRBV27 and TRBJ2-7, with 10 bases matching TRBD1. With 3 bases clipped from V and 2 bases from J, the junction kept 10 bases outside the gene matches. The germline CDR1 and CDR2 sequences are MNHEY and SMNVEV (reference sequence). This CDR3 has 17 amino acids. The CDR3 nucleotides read TGTGCCAGCAGTTTCCTCACCGGGACAGGGGAGACCTACGAGCAGTACTTC. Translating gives CASSFLTGTGETYEQYF.

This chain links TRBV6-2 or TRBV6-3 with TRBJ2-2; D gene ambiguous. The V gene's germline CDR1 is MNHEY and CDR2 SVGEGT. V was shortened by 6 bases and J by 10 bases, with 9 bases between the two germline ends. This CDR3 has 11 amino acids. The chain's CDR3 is CASSRQVELFF. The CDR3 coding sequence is TGTGCCAGCAGCCGCCAGGTGGAGCTGTTTTTT.

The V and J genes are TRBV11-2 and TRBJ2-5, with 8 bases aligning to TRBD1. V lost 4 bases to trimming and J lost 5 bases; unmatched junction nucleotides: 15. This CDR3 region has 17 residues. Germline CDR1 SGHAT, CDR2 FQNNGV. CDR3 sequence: CASSYPPGQGGWETQYF. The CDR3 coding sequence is TGTGCCAGCAGCTACCCCCCAGGACAGGGTGGATGGGAGACCCAGTACTTC.

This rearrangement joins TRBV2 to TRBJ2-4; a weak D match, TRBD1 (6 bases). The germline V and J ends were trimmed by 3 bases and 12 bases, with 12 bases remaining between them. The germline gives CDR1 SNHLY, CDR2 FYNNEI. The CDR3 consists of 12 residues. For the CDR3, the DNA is TGTGCCAGCAGTGATTGGGACATTAATCAGTACTTC. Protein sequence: CASSDWDINQYF.

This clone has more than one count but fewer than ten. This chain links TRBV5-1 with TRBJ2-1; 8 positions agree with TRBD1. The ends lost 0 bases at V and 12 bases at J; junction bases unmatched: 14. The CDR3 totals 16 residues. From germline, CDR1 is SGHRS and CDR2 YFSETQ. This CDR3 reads CASSLGGQGMSSVQFF. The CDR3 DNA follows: TGCGCCAGCAGCTTGGGAGGACAGGGAATGAGTAGCGTGCAGTTCTTC.